The source of this T cell receptor (beta chain) is a study of blood T cell repertoires in COVID-19. On the study more broadly: The analysed material was cDNA or gDNA that came from T cells, B-cell-depleted T cells, or PBMCs.

CDR1 and CDR2 from the germline V gene are MNHEY and SVGAGI. Deletions cut 10 bases from V and 4 bases from J, with 13 bases between. The CDR3 spans 12 residues. TCRdb's copy holds only in-frame clones and misses some; the assay was immunoSEQ multiplex PCR. Of more than 300,000 clones in the sample, about 87% were seen once. The chain combines TRBV6-5 with TRBJ1-2; no clear D gene. The sample consisted of PBMCs or T cells enriched from blood (not recorded which). The TCR sequence derives from a man aged 35-49 years in a cohort exposed to, infected with or recovered from COVID-19 (not recorded which). CDR3 in amino acids: CATNGGPYGYTF. The CDR3 bases are TGTGCCACCAATGGAGGGCCCTATGGCTACACCTTC.